The source of this T cell receptor (beta chain) is a study of cytomegalovirus exposure and HLA in healthy donors. The CDR3 runs to 15 residues. V trimming: 0 bases; J trimming: 9 bases; junction bases outside the gene matches: 4. CDR1 is LGHNA, CDR2 YNFKEQ, per germline. The PCR had 60 Vbeta and 13 Jbeta primers. TCRdb keeps only in-frame clones here, not all; method: immunoSEQ multiplex PCR. This listing includes 150,000 to 250,000 clones. To note about this clone: Its antigen is currently unknown.

Findings of the study overall: Most TCR beta V segments were productive about 90% or about 30% of the time in an earlier analysis. Later, an analysis showed that TCR beta chains associated with HLA were more clonally expanded than others that were equally common.

The source is a boy aged 5-17 years in good health and CMV-seronegative. J is TRBJ2-1 and V is TRBV4-2; 11 bases line up with TRBD1. The source material was PBMCs. CDR3 nucleotide sequence: TGTGCCAGCAGCCAAGAGGACAGGGGGCGGGCTGAGCAGTTCTTC. As protein: CASSQEDRGRAEQFF.